This T cell receptor (beta chain) came from a study of TIL therapy for anti-PD-1-resistant metastatic lung cancer. The libraries were made with immunoSEQ v3. The protocol was immunoSEQ multiplex PCR, while the TCRdb copy is restricted to in-frame clones and leaves out a portion. Of around 55,000 clones in the sample, 81% were seen once. Germline assignment: CDR1 SNHLY and CDR2 FYNNEI. V was cut by 6 bases and J by 5 bases, with 16 bases left in between. The CDR3 extends over 14 amino acids. The sample's time point: pre-treatment sample, taken before nivolumab and TIL therapy. Enrollment ran from October 2017 to January 2020.

J is TRBJ1-1 and V is TRBV2, with unresolved D. The TCR sequence derives from a person aged 25-85 years with non-small cell lung cancer. The sample in question was blood, obtained at baseline. The CDR3 sequence: CASSTASRRTEAFF. The CDR3 nucleotides read TGTGCCAGCAGCACAGCCTCCAGACGGACTGAAGCTTTCTTT.